Detailed here is one TCR beta chain. What it recognizes is unknown. These data come from a study of T cell responses to AZD1222 COVID-19 vaccine. Libraries were prepared by immunoSEQ multiplex PCR; TCRdb keeps only in-frame clonotypes and omits some of them. This table has around 120,000 clones, 80% to 90% appearing once. This CDR3 is 14 amino acids long. Trimming cost V 8 bases and J 3 bases, with 14 bases left between them. Germline-derived CDR1 and CDR2 are PRHDT and FYEKMQ (reference sequence). Findings and limits, study-wide: Clonal diversity may have been underestimated in mostly white British donors. A rise in Spike-specific TCR breadth and depth followed two AZD1222 doses.

The receptor was derived from an adult in good health. Specimen: peripheral blood, collected on day 0 of MenACWY control vaccination. The rearrangement uses TRBV13 and TRBJ2-1; D possibly corresponds to TRBD2 (7 bases). CDR3 nucleotide sequence: TGTGCCAGCGGCCGAAGGGGGGGCTACAATGAGCAGTTCTTC. Protein sequence: CASGRRGGYNEQFF. The whole variable domain, filled in from reference TRBV13 and TRBJ2-1, reads AAGVIQSPRHLIKEKRETATLKCYPIPRHDTVYWYQQGPGQDPQFLISFYEKMQSDKGSIPDRFSAQQFSDYHSELNMSSLELGDSALYFCASGRRGGYNEQFFGPGTRLTVL.